A single sample gave rise to the 19 T cell receptor beta chains below, sequenced in a study of blood T cell repertoires in COVID-19. TCRdb's copy holds only in-frame clones and misses some; the assay was immunoSEQ multiplex PCR. The data show about 68,000 clones, roughly 90% seen once. The specimen sequenced was peripheral blood. These receptors were taken from a man aged 40-49 years with COVID-19, enrolled during active disease.

The chain joins TRBV5-1 to TRBJ1-4; D gene uncertain. Trimming removed 4 bases at V and 0 bases at J, with 7 bases between. Germline loops: CDR1 SGHRS, CDR2 YFSETQ. This CDR3 comprises 14 residues. CDR3 nucleotide sequence: TGCGCCAGCAGCCAACTAGCAACTAATGAAAAACTGTTTTTT. Encoded protein: CASSQLATNEKLFF.

The chain combines TRBV18 with TRBJ2-7; D unresolved. V lost 1 base to trimming and J lost 2 bases, with 9 bases between them. Germline CDR1 reads KGHSH; CDR2 reads LQKENI. The CDR3 loop spans 14 amino acids. This CDR3 reads CASSPLQNTYEQYF. CDR3 coding DNA: TGTGCCAGCTCACCACTACAGAATACCTACGAGCAGTACTTC.

The chain recombines TRBV3-1 (or the pseudogene TRBV3-2) with TRBJ2-1, with TRBD2 as a possible D gene (5 bases). CDR1 and CDR2 (germline): LGHDT, YNNKEL (reference sequence). There are 12 residues in the CDR3. The V end was cut by 5 bases, the J end by 9 bases, with 11 bases between. The CDR3 sequence: CASSFSVLEQFF. CDR3 nucleotide sequence: TGTGCCAGCAGCTTTAGCGTCCTTGAGCAGTTCTTC.

The chain is built from TRBV30 and TRBJ2-5; 9 bases match TRBD1. Trimming cost V 3 bases and J 5 bases; bases outside gene matches: 4. CDR3 length: 13 amino acids. Germline V gene lookup returns CDR1 GTSNPN and CDR2 SVGIG (reference sequence). For the CDR3, the DNA is TGTGCCTGGAGCACAGGGGGCCAGGAGACCCAGTACTTC. This gives the protein CAWSTGGQETQYF.

V gene TRBV28 combines with J gene TRBJ1-2; 8 bases agree with TRBD1. V lost 6 bases to trimming and J lost 7 bases; unmatched junction nucleotides: 7. Germline V gene data show CDR1 as MDHEN and CDR2 as SYDVKM. The CDR3 covers 13 residues. CDR3 protein: CASSQDRVGGYTF. The CDR3 DNA follows: TGTGCCAGCAGCCAGGACAGGGTGGGTGGCTACACCTTC.

The genes are TRBV3-1 (or the pseudogene TRBV3-2) and TRBJ1-2; 8 nucleotides align to TRBD1. The CDR3 runs to 14 residues. Germline V lookup: CDR1 LGHDT, CDR2 YNNKEL (reference sequence). The junction had 10 bases not matched to a gene; V was cut back by 6 bases and J by 7 bases. The DNA for the CDR3 is TGTGCCAGCAGTCAACAGGCAGGGACAGGTGGCTACACCTTC. Translation: CASSQQAGTGGYTF.

The genes are TRBV5-1 and TRBJ1-1; no clear D gene. The ends were cut back, 0 bases at V and 0 bases at J, with 12 bases in the middle. CDR1 SGHRS and CDR2 YFSETQ come from the germline V gene. This CDR3 has 16 amino acids. CDR3 DNA sequence: TGCGCCAGCAGCTTGGCCGCGGGCAGGATGAACACTGAAGCTTTCTTT. Encoded protein: CASSLAAGRMNTEAFF. Using reference TRBV5-1 and TRBJ1-1 for the parts outside the CDR3, the full variable domain is KAGVTQTPRYLIKTRGQQVTLSCSPISGHRSVSWYQQTPGQGLQFLFEYFSETQRNKGNFPGRFSGRQFSNSRSEMNVSTLELGDSALYLCASSLAAGRMNTEAFFGQGTRLTVV.

Only one count was recorded for this clone. Other DNA sequences from this sample encode an identical CDR3 as well. The V and J genes are TRBV2 and TRBJ2-2, with TRBD2 matching 7 bases. CDR3 size: 14 residues. J lost 3 bases, V lost 7 bases, and 5 bases had no gene match. CDR1 and CDR2 (germline): SNHLY, FYNNEI. The CDR3 nucleotides read TGTGCCAGCATGGGGACTATGCACACCGGGGAGCTGTTTTTT. This codes for CASMGTMHTGELFF.

The chain uses TRBV19 and TRBJ1-5, with a tentative D call TRBD1 (5 bases). The CDR3 runs 17 residues. Trimming shortened V by 6 bases and J by 0 bases, and 18 bases separated the two germline ends. The V gene's germline CDR1 is LNHDA and CDR2 SQIVND (reference sequence). The CDR3: CASRAGTGGFSNQPQHF. CDR3 nucleotide sequence: TGTGCCAGTAGGGCTGGGACGGGGGGGTTTAGCAATCAGCCCCAGCATTTT.

The chain carries TRBV7-2 and TRBJ1-2; D perhaps matches TRBD1 (5 bases). The CDR3 extends over 13 amino acids. Trimming cost V 7 bases and J 2 bases, with 11 bases left between them. The germline V gene encodes CDR1 SGHTA and CDR2 FQGNSA. The CDR3 reads CASNPDRNYGYTF. For the CDR3, the DNA is TGTGCCAGCAATCCAGACAGAAACTATGGCTACACCTTC.

The chain recombines TRBV5-1 with TRBJ1-6; D unclear. Trimming left V 0 bases short and J 0 bases short, with 10 bases between. This CDR3 is 17 amino acids long. In germline, CDR1 is SGHRS, CDR2 YFSETQ. DNA for the CDR3: TGCGCCAGCAGCTTGGGGTCTGGGAGCTCCTATAATTCACCCCTCCACTTT. Its translation: CASSLGSGSSYNSPLHF.

The CDR3 bases are TGTGCCATCAGTGAATCTCCGAGACAGGGTGCTACTGGCTACACCTTC. This gives the protein CAISESPRQGATGYTF. The chain has TRBV10-3 and TRBJ1-2; TRBD1 matches 7 bases. The V and J ends lost 3 bases and 7 bases, in that order; junction bases with no gene match: 14. CDR1 ENHRY and CDR2 SYGVKD come from the germline V gene. CDR3 length: 16 residues.

V and J are TRBV6-1 and TRBJ2-5; D gene ambiguous. This CDR3 is 11 amino acids long. V lost 2 bases and J 5 bases, leaving 3 bases between the germline ends. From germline, CDR1 is MNHNS and CDR2 SASEGT. The DNA for the CDR3 is TGTGCCAGCAGTGAATCTGAGACCCAGTACTTC. It specifies CASSESETQYF.

V is TRBV12-3 or TRBV12-4 and J is TRBJ1-5; no clear D gene. This CDR3 is 13 amino acids long. Trimming took off 6 bases at V and 7 bases at J, with 13 bases between the two ends. The CDR3 reads CASRPSGSQPQHF. The CDR3 bases are TGTGCCAGCAGGCCATCGGGGTCCCAGCCCCAGCATTTT.

V gene TRBV28 combines with J gene TRBJ1-5, with D unresolved. Germline assignment: CDR1 MDHEN and CDR2 SYDVKM. The CDR3 sequence is 16 residues long. V gave up 5 bases and J gave up 7 bases, with 21 bases separating them. In nucleotides, the CDR3 is TGTGCCAGCAGTCCTCGGGATGGCCCGGAAAGGCAGCCCCAGCATTTT. Protein sequence: CASSPRDGPERQPQHF. The full variable domain, in which reference TRBV28 and TRBJ1-5 provide the parts outside the CDR3, is DVKVTQSSRYLVKRTGEKVFLECVQDMDHENMFWYRQDPGLGLRLIYFSYDVKMKEKGDIPEGYSVSREKKERFSLILESASTNQTSMYLCASSPRDGPERQPQHFGDGTRLSIL.

The V gene is TRBV25-1, the J gene TRBJ2-7; 7 bases fit TRBD1. CDR1 MGHDK and CDR2 SYGVNS come from the germline V gene. This CDR3 region has 14 residues. V was clipped by 0 bases and J by 7 bases; unmatched bases: 6. The CDR3 bases are TGTGCCAGCAGTGAATATGGGACAGTTCGGGAGCAGTACTTC. It codes for CASSEYGTVREQYF.

CDR3: CATRGQTNTEAFF. CDR3 sequence (DNA): TGTGCTACCCGCGGCCAGACGAACACTGAAGCTTTCTTT. The V gene is TRBV12-5, the J gene TRBJ1-1; no clear D. The CDR3 sequence is 13 residues long. V was clipped by 10 bases and J by 1 base, with 13 bases between them. Germline assignment: CDR1 LGHNT and CDR2 FRNRAP.

This clone showed up just once. The chain carries TRBV6-5 and TRBJ1-3; D may be TRBD1 (5 bases). Germline CDR1 reads MNHEY; CDR2 reads SVGAGI. V was clipped by 2 bases and J by 0 bases, with 11 bases between them. The length of the CDR3 is 16 residues. Here the CDR3 reads CASSYTTDSSGNTIYF. The DNA for the CDR3 is TGTGCCAGCAGTTACACGACAGACTCCTCTGGAAACACCATATATTTT.

This rearrangement joins TRBV4-2 to TRBJ1-6, with 9 bases that match TRBD1. Germline V lookup: CDR1 LGHNA, CDR2 YNFKEQ. This CDR3 has 16 amino acids. V was clipped by 5 bases and J by 9 bases; unmatched bases: 11. The CDR3 region has the DNA TGTGCCAGCAGCGAAAACGACAGGGGGATAGGTTCACCCCTCCACTTT. It translates to CASSENDRGIGSPLHF.